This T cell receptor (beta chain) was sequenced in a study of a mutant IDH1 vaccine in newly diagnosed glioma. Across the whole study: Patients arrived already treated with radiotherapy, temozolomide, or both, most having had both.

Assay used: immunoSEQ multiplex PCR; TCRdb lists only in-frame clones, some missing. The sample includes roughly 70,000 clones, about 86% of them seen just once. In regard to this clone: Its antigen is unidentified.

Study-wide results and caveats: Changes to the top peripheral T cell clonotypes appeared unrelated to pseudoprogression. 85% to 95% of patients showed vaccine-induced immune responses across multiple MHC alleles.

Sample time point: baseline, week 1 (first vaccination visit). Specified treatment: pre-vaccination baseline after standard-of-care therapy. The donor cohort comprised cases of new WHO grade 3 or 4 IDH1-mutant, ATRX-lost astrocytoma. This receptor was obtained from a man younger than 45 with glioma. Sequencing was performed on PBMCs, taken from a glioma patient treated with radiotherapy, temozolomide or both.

CDR3 DNA: TGTGCCAGTCATGAAGTGGGGGCCAACGTCCTGACTTTC. This sequence encodes CASHEVGANVLTF. This chain uses TRBV27 with TRBJ2-6, with unresolved D. Germline assignment: CDR1 MNHEY and CDR2 SMNVEV (reference sequence). The CDR3 length is 13 residues. The V gene lost 9 bases and the J gene lost 4 bases, with 10 bases spanning the gap.